Below, 21 T cell receptor beta chains from the same sample are listed, as sequenced in a study of blood T cell repertoires in COVID-19. Assay: immunoSEQ multiplex PCR; the TCRdb copy retains only in-frame clones and omits some. The repertoire holds roughly 320,000 clones, with over 85% as singletons. Sequenced: peripheral blood. All receptors come from a young woman with COVID-19, enrolled during active disease.

The rearrangement uses TRBV20-1 and TRBJ1-5; D is undetermined. Between the trimmed V and J ends, which lost 3 bases and 5 bases, there was a span of 14 bases. Germline-derived CDR1 and CDR2 are DFQATT and SNEGSKA (reference sequence). CDR3 length: 14 residues. For the CDR3, the DNA is TGCAGTGCTAGTCGGTCCCGCTACTATCAGCCCCAGCATTTT. Amino acids: CSASRSRYYQPQHF.

This clone was counted a single time. CDR3 loop: CASRAESDTQYF. The CDR3 DNA is TGTGCCAGCAGAGCGGAGTCAGATACGCAGTATTTT. The chain joins TRBV9 to TRBJ2-3, with D maybe TRBD2 (5 bases). Trimming took 5 bases from V and 4 from J, leaving 8 bases between them. Germline CDR1 and CDR2: SGDLS and YYNGEE. The CDR3 has 12 residues.

The sample holds one count of this clone. The J gene is TRBJ1-1, the V gene TRBV5-1; unclear D gene. Trimming stripped 1 base from V and 0 bases from J, with 7 bases between. The V gene's germline CDR1 is SGHRS and CDR2 YFSETQ. This CDR3 contains 14 residues. The CDR3 region is CASSLSSMNTEAFF. The DNA of the CDR3 is TGCGCCAGCAGCTTGTCCTCTATGAACACTGAAGCTTTCTTT.

The chain has TRBV3-1 (or the pseudogene TRBV3-2) and TRBJ2-6; unclear D gene. Per germline, CDR1 LGHDT and CDR2 YNNKEL (reference sequence). The CDR3 loop spans 14 amino acids. The V and J ends lost 3 bases and 1 base respectively, with 4 bases between them. CDR3 nucleotides: TGTGCCAGCAGCCAGAGATCTGGGGCCAACGTCCTGACTTTC. Its protein product is CASSQRSGANVLTF.

V and J are TRBV18 and TRBJ1-6; TRBD1 matches at 9 bases. Germline V CDR1 and CDR2: KGHSH, LQKENI. V was clipped by 3 bases and J by 5 bases; unmatched bases: 2. The CDR3 has 15 amino acids. The CDR3 is CASSPGQGHNSPLHF. In DNA form, the CDR3 reads TGTGCCAGCTCACCCGGACAGGGGCATAATTCACCCCTCCACTTT.

The gene calls are TRBV4-1 and TRBJ1-2, with 8 positions matching TRBD1. V was pared by 0 bases and J by 1 base, with 7 bases of the junction left unmatched. This CDR3 region has 17 residues. Germline V gives CDR1 MGHRA, CDR2 YSYEKL. CDR3 nucleotide sequence: TGCGCCAGCAGCCAAGAGGGGACAGGCGGACATAACTATGGCTACACCTTC. Translation gives CASSQEGTGGHNYGYTF.

The chain recombines TRBV11-2 with TRBJ1-6, with D unclear. Between the trimmed V and J ends, which lost 1 base and 7 bases, there was a span of 11 bases. The germline V gene encodes CDR1 SGHAT and CDR2 FQNNGV. CDR3 length equals 15 residues. In DNA, the CDR3 is TGTGCCAGCAGCTTAGGCGGAAACCGGAATTCACCCCTCCACTTT. Translating gives CASSLGGNRNSPLHF.

This sequence joins TRBV7-2 and TRBJ2-1; the match to TRBD2 covers 8 bases. Germline V CDR1 and CDR2: SGHTA, FQGNSA. The junction had 4 bases not matched to a gene; V was cut back by 0 bases and J by 3 bases. The CDR3 has 16 residues. The DNA of the CDR3 is TGTGCCAGCAGCTTAGCAGGGCGGGGGGTCTACAATGAGCAGTTCTTC. Translated, it gives CASSLAGRGVYNEQFF.

The V and J genes are TRBV3-1 (or the pseudogene TRBV3-2) and TRBJ2-3; TRBD2 might be the D (5 bases). CDR1 and CDR2 (germline): LGHDT, YNNKEL (reference sequence). V was trimmed by 1 base and J by 3 bases, leaving 8 bases between them. The CDR3 contains 14 residues. The CDR3, as DNA: TGTGCCAGCAGCCAAGGGAGGAGGACAGATACGCAGTATTTT. Its translation: CASSQGRRTDTQYF.

V usage is TRBV3-1 (or the pseudogene TRBV3-2) and J usage is TRBJ1-5, with a weak D call TRBD1 (5 bases). Germline values: CDR1 LGHDT, CDR2 YNNKEL (reference sequence). The CDR3 runs 15 residues. V was trimmed by 0 bases and J by 7 bases, leaving 13 bases between them. The CDR3: CASSQDGRASQPQHF. The CDR3 bases are TGTGCCAGCAGCCAAGACGGCAGGGCCAGCCAGCCCCAGCATTTT.

This clone is a singleton in its sample. The chain has TRBV11-2 and TRBJ2-3; tentative D call: TRBD2 (5 bases). The CDR3 has 16 residues. The V gene lost 3 bases and the J gene lost 0 bases, with 13 bases spanning the gap. Germline values: CDR1 SGHAT, CDR2 FQNNGV. The CDR3 loop reads CASSLGSSRSTDTQYF. CDR3 sequence (DNA): TGTGCCAGCAGCTTGGGGAGTTCCAGAAGCACAGATACGCAGTATTTT.

The chain links TRBV27 to TRBJ2-2; a weak D match, TRBD1 (5 bases). Germline V gene data show CDR1 as MNHEY and CDR2 as SMNVEV (reference sequence). The CDR3 has 16 residues. The V and J ends lost 6 bases and 3 bases respectively, with 17 bases between them. The CDR3 region has the DNA TGTGCCAGCAGGGGATGGAGCAGGGTGGACACCGGGGAGCTGTTTTTT. Encoded protein: CASRGWSRVDTGELFF.

The J gene is TRBJ2-5, the V gene TRBV18; no clear D. In germline, CDR1 is KGHSH, CDR2 LQKENI. V shed 5 bases and J shed 2 bases, with 3 bases lying between them. This CDR3 has 11 amino acids. CDR3 sequence (DNA): TGTGCCAGCTCAACTCAAGAGACCCAGTACTTC. Amino acid sequence: CASSTQETQYF.

This rearrangement joins TRBV12-3 or TRBV12-4 to TRBJ1-2; maybe TRBD1 (5 bases). The CDR3 runs to 13 residues. V was shortened by 5 bases and J by 7 bases, with 14 bases between the two germline ends. The CDR3 is CASSPGNLGGYTF. In DNA form, the CDR3 reads TGTGCCAGCAGTCCAGGGAATCTGGGTGGCTACACCTTC.

The rearrangement links TRBV4-2 to TRBJ2-7; D is perhaps TRBD2 (6 bases). CDR1 and CDR2 from the germline V gene are LGHNA and YNFKEQ. The CDR3 extends over 11 amino acids. Trimming stripped 1 base from V and 11 bases from J, with 9 bases between. CDR3 residues: CASSQGEREYF. The CDR3 coding sequence is TGTGCCAGCAGCCAAGGTGAGCGGGAGTACTTC.

This clone was recorded only once. The chain is built from TRBV6-2 or TRBV6-3 and TRBJ2-1; the D is unclear. Trimming took off 2 bases at V and 5 bases at J, with 4 bases between the two ends. Germline-derived CDR1 and CDR2 are MNHEY and SVGEGT. There are 12 residues in the CDR3. DNA of the CDR3: TGTGCCAGCAGTTACCTCCACAATGAGCAGTTCTTC. Protein: CASSYLHNEQFF.

This chain joins TRBV7-8 and TRBJ2-3, with 13 bases matching TRBD2. The CDR3 extends over 19 amino acids. The J segment lost 3 bases and the V segment lost 4 bases, leaving 13 bases of the junction unmatched. CDR1 is SGHVS and CDR2 is FQNEAQ in the germline V gene. CDR3 DNA sequence: TGTGCCAGCAGCTCACCACTAGCGGGGGGGATTAGACGGACAGATACGCAGTATTTT. This codes for CASSSPLAGGIRRTDTQYF.

The chain recombines TRBV2 with TRBJ2-3, with 9 bases matching TRBD1. V gave up 6 bases and J gave up 7 bases; unmatched junction bases: 11. This CDR3 is built from 15 residues. Germline V gives CDR1 SNHLY, CDR2 FYNNEI. The CDR3 here is CASSADRGVTYTQYF. The CDR3 DNA is TGTGCCAGCAGCGCCGACAGGGGGGTAACCTATACGCAGTATTTT.

The rearrangement uses TRBV2 and TRBJ1-4, with a tentative D call TRBD1 (5 bases). The CDR3 runs 13 residues. V was shortened by 8 bases and J by 13 bases, with 20 bases between the two germline ends. The V gene's germline CDR1 is SNHLY and CDR2 FYNNEI. CDR3 sequence: CASGAREPVGLFF. The CDR3 DNA sequence: TGTGCCAGCGGGGCCCGGGAGCCCGTCGGACTGTTTTTT.

This clone was counted a single time. J is TRBJ1-4 and V is TRBV3-1 (or the pseudogene TRBV3-2); D uncertain. The CDR3 totals 14 residues. Germline assignment: CDR1 LGHDT and CDR2 YNNKEL (reference sequence). V dropped 6 bases and J dropped 2 bases, with 10 bases sitting between them. As DNA, the CDR3 is TGTGCCAGCAGGGCCGCTTGGACTAATGAAAAACTGTTTTTT. This translates into CASRAAWTNEKLFF.

The rearrangement joins TRBV5-4 to TRBJ1-1; no firm D call. CDR1 and CDR2 (germline): SGHNT, YYREEE (reference sequence). V was clipped by 2 bases and J by 4 bases, with 9 bases between them. The CDR3 is 13 amino acids. CDR3 in amino acids: CASSFSIRTEAFF. The CDR3 DNA sequence: TGTGCCAGCAGCTTCTCTATCCGCACTGAAGCTTTCTTT.